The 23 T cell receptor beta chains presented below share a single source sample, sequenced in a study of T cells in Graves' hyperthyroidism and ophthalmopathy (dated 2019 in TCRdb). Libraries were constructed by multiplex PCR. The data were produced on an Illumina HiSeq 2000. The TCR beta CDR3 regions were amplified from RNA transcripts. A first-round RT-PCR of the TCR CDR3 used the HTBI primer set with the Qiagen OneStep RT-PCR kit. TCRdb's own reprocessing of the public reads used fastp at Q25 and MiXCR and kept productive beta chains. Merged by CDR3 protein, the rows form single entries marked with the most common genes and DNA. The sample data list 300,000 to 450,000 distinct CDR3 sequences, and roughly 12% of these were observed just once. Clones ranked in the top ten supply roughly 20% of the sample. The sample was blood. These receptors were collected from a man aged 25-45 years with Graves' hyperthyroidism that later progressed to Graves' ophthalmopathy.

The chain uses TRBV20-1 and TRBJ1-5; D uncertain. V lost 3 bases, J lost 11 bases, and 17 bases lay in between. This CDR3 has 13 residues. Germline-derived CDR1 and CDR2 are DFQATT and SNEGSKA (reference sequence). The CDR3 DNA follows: TGCAGTGCTAGTGGCACAGCTCTCACGGCCCAGCATTTT. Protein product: CSASGTALTAQHF.

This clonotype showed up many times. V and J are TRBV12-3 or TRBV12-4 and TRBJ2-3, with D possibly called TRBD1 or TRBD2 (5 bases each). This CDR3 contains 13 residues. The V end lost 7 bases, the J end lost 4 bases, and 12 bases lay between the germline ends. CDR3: CASTDWGSDTQYF. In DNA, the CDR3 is TGTGCCAGCACCGACTGGGGGTCAGATACGCAGTATTTT.

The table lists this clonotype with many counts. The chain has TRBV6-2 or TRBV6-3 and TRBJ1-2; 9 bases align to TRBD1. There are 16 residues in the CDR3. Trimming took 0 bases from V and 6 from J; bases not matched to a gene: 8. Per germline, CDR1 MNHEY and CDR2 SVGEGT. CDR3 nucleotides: TGTGCCAGCAGTTACTCGATTCGTACAGGGGGCGATGGCTACACCTTC. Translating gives CASSYSIRTGGDGYTF.

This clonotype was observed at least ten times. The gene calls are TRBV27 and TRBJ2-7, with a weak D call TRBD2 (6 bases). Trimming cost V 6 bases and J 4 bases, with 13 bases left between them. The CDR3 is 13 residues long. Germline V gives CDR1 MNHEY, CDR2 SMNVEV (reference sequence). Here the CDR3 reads CASRPGGAYEQYF. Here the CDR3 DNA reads TGTGCCAGCAGGCCCGGCGGGGCTTACGAGCAGTACTTC.

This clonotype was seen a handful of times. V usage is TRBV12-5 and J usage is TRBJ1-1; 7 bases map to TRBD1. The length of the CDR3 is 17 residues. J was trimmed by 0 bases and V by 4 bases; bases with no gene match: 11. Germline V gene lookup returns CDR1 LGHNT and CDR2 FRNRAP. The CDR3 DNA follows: TGTGCTAGTGGTTCCCCCACAGGGGCAGGCGTGAACACTGAAGCTTTCTTT. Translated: CASGSPTGAGVNTEAFF.

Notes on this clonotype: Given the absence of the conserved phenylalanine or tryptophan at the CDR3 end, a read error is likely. CDR3 sequence (DNA): TGTGCCAGCAGCTTAGGGACAGGGCACAATTCACCCCTCCACTCT. This codes for CASSLGTGHNSPLHS. This sequence joins TRBV7-6 and TRBJ1-6; 8 nucleotides line up with TRBD1. Germline assignment: CDR1 SGHVS and CDR2 FNYEAQ. Unmatched junction bases numbered 3, after V lost 1 base and J lost 7 bases. This CDR3 comprises 15 residues.

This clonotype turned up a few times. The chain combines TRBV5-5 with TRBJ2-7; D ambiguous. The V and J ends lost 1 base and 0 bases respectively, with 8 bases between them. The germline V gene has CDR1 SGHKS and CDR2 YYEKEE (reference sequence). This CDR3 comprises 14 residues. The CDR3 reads CASSLSPSSYEQYF. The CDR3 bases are TGTGCCAGCAGCTTGTCCCCCAGCTCCTACGAGCAGTACTTC.

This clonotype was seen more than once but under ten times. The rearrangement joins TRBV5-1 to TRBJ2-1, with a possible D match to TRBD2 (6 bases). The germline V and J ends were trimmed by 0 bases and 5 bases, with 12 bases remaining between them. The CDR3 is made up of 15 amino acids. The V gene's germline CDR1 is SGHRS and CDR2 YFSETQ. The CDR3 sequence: CASSLAGGTNNEQFF. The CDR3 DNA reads TGCGCCAGCAGCTTGGCGGGCGGGACCAACAATGAGCAGTTCTTC.

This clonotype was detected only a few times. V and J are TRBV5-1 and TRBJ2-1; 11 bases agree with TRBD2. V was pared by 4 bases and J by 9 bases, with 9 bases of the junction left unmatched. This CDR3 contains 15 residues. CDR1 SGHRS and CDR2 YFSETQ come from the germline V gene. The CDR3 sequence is CASSHRVAGGREQFF. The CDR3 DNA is TGCGCCAGCAGCCACCGGGTAGCGGGGGGGCGTGAGCAGTTCTTC.

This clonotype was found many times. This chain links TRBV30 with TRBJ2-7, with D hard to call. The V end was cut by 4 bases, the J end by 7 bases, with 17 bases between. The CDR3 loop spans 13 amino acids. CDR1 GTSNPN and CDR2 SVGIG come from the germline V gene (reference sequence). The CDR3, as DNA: TGTGCCTGGACCTCAAGGACGGAAAGGGAGCAGTACTTC. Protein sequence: CAWTSRTEREQYF.

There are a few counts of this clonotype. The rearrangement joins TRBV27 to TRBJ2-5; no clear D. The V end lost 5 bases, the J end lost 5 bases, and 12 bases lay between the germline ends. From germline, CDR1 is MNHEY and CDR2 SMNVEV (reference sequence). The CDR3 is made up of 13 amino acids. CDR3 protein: CASSPLPPETQYF. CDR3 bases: TGTGCCAGCAGTCCCCTTCCCCCTGAGACCCAGTACTTC.

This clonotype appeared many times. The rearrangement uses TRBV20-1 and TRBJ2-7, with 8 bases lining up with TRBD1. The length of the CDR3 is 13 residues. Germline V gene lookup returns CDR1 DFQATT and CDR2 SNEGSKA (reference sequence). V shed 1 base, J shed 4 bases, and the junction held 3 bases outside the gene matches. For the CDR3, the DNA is TGCAGTGCTAGAGGCAGGGGGCAGTACGAGCAGTACTTC. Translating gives CSARGRGQYEQYF.

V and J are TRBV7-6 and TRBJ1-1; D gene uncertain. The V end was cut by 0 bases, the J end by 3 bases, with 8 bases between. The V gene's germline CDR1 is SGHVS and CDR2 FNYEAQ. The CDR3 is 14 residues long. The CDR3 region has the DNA TGTGCCAGCAGCTTAGCTATCCGGGACACTGAAGCTTTCTTT. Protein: CASSLAIRDTEAFF.

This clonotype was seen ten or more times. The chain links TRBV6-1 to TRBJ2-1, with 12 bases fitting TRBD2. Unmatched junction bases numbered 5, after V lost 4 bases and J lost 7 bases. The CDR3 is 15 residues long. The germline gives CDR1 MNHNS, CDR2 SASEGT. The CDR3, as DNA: TGTGCCAGCAGTGGGGCTAGCGGGGGGGCTAATGAGCAGTTCTTC. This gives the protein CASSGASGGANEQFF.

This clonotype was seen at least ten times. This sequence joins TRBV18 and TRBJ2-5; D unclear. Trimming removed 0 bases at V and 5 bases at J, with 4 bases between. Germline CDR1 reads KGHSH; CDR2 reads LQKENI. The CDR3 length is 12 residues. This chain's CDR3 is CASSPPGETQYF. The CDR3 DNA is TGTGCCAGCTCACCACCAGGGGAGACCCAGTACTTC.

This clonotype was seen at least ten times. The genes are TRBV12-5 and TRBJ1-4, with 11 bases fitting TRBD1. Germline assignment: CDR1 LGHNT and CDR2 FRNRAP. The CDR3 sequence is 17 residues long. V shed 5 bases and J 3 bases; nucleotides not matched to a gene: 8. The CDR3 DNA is TGTGCTAGTGGTACCCGACCGGGACAGGGGGCTAATGAAAAACTGTTTTTT. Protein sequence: CASGTRPGQGANEKLFF.

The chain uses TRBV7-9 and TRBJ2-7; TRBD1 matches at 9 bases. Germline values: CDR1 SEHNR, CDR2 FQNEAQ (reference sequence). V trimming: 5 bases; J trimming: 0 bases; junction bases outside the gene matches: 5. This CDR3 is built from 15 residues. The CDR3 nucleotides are TGTGCCAGCAGCCCTGACAGGGGGGTCTCCTACGAGCAGTACTTC. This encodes CASSPDRGVSYEQYF.

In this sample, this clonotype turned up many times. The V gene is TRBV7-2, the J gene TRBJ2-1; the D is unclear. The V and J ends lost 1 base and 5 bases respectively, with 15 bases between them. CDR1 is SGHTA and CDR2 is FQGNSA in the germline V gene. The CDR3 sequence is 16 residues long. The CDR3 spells CASSLVVGPPDNEQFF. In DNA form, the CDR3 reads TGTGCCAGCAGCTTAGTGGTGGGCCCCCCGGACAATGAGCAGTTCTTC.

The CDR3 here is CASSQDPGNANYGYTF. Here the CDR3 DNA reads TGCGCCAGCAGCCAAGATCCCGGGAATGCTAACTATGGCTACACCTTC. The rearrangement links TRBV4-1 to TRBJ1-2; D gene unclear. V lost 0 bases, J lost 0 bases, and 11 bases lay in between. CDR1 is MGHRA, CDR2 YSYEKL, per germline. This CDR3 is built from 16 residues.

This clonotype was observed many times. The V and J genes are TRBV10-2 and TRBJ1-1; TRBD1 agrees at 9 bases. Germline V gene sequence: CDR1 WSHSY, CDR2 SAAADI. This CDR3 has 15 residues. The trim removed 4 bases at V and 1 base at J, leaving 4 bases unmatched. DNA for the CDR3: TGCGCCAGCAGTGGGGGACAGGGTGGGAACACTGAAGCTTTCTTT. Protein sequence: CASSGGQGGNTEAFF.

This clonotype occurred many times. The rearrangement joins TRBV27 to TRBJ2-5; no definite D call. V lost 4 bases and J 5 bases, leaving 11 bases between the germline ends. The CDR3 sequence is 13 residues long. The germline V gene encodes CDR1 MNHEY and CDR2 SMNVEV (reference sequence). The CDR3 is CASSSPTRETQYF. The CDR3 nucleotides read TGTGCCAGCAGTTCCCCCACCCGGGAGACCCAGTACTTC.

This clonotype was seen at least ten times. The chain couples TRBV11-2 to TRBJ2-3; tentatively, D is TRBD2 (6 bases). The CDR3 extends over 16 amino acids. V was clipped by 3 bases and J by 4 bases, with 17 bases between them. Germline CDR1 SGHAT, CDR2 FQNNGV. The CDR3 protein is CASSFGGWVGADTQYF. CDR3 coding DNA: TGTGCCAGCAGCTTCGGAGGGTGGGTTGGCGCAGATACGCAGTATTTT.

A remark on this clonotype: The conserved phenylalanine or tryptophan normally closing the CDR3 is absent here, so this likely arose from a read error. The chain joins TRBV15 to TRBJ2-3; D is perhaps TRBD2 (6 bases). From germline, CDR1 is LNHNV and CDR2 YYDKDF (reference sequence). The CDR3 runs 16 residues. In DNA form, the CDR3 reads TGTTCCACCAGCAGAGATCACGGGGGTATCACAGATACGCAGTATGTT. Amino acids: CSTSRDHGGITDTQYV.